Following are 10 T cell receptor beta chains from one sample sequenced in a study of T-cell reconstitution after alpha-beta-depleted transplantation in children (dated by TCRdb to 2016 to 2017). Library prep was done by PCR. Sequencing instrument: Illumina HiSeq 2500. TCR library preparation used molecular barcoding, with unique molecular identifiers applied to normalize quantification of the TCRbeta repertoire. In TCRdb, the public reads were trimmed at Q25 with fastp and aligned with MiXCR, with productive beta chains retained. Every entry covers one CDR3 protein and lists the most common genes and DNA from its rows. This sample comprises just over 950,000 distinct CDR3 sequences, about 29% of them detected only once. The ten most abundant clones make up roughly 28% of the sample. The treatment or condition label on this specimen signifies: allogeneic hematopoietic cell transplantation with graft depleted of TCRalphabeta T cells and CD19 B cells.

The material sequenced was PBMCs, mostly from graft donor cells, taken 360 days after TCRalphabeta/CD19-depleted stem cell transplant. These receptors were collected from a boy under two years old who had a stem cell transplant for SCID, so the T cells may come from the graft donor.

V and J are TRBV5-1 and TRBJ2-7; D is uncertain. Germline CDR1 and CDR2: SGHRS and YFSETQ. Deletions cut 10 bases from V and 3 bases from J, with 14 bases between. This CDR3 region has 12 residues. The CDR3 here is CALEAPNYEQYF. For the CDR3, the DNA is TGCGCCCTCGAAGCGCCGAACTACGAGCAGTACTTC.

This clonotype was picked up a small number of times. The chain couples TRBV4-1 to TRBJ1-4; 9 bases line up with TRBD1. Losses at the gene ends were 3 bases for V and 0 bases for J; bases not matched to a gene: 5. Germline V gene sequence: CDR1 MGHRA, CDR2 YSYEKL. The CDR3 is 17 residues long. Written as DNA, the CDR3 is TGCGCCAGCAGCCACGGACAGGGGACAGCAACTAATGAAAAACTGTTTTTT. Translation gives CASSHGQGTATNEKLFF.

The chain joins TRBV4-1 to TRBJ1-1; D unclear. Trimming pared 4 bases from V and 3 bases from J, leaving 12 bases between. Germline values: CDR1 MGHRA, CDR2 YSYEKL. The length of the CDR3 is 14 residues. DNA for the CDR3: TGCGCCAGCAGCCGCGGACCGACGTACACTGAAGCTTTCTTT. Encoded protein: CASSRGPTYTEAFF.

The chain uses TRBV7-6 and TRBJ2-5; D possibly corresponds to TRBD2 (5 bases). Germline V gene data show CDR1 as SGHVS and CDR2 as FNYEAQ. This CDR3 is 16 amino acids long. V was shortened by 1 base and J by 0 bases, with 12 bases between the two germline ends. The CDR3 is CASSLVPGSYQETQYF. DNA for the CDR3: TGTGCCAGCAGCTTAGTCCCGGGGTCGTACCAAGAGACCCAGTACTTC. Complete variable domain (other parts from reference TRBV7-6 and TRBJ2-5): GAGVSQSPRYKVTKRGQDVALRCDPISGHVSLYWYRQALGQGPEFLTYFNYEAQQDKSGLPNDRFSAERPEGSISTLTIQRTEQRDSAMYRCASSLVPGSYQETQYFGPGTRLLVL.

The sample holds many counts of this clonotype. The gene calls are TRBV3-1 and TRBJ2-1; unclear D gene. Germline V lookup: CDR1 LGHDT, CDR2 YNNKEL (reference sequence). The V end lost 3 bases, the J end lost 9 bases, and 12 bases lay between the germline ends. The CDR3 has 13 amino acids. The chain's CDR3 is CASSHPFRLEQFF. The CDR3 bases are TGTGCCAGCAGCCATCCTTTTCGCCTTGAGCAGTTCTTC.

This clonotype was detected only a few times. V and J are TRBV28 and TRBJ1-6; D gene unclear. Per the germline V gene, CDR1 is MDHEN and CDR2 is SYDVKM. This CDR3 is 14 amino acids long. V lost 3 bases, J lost 9 bases, and 12 bases lay in between. CDR3 in DNA: TGTGCCAGCAGTTTCCGTTTGAGCTCTTCACCCCTCCACTTT. Translating it yields CASSFRLSSSPLHF.

This clonotype turned up a few times. The chain carries TRBV12-3 or TRBV12-4 and TRBJ2-1; TRBD2 is a possible D gene (5 bases). Deletions cut 7 bases from V and 5 bases from J, with 21 bases between. The CDR3 has 16 amino acids. The CDR3 here is CASTLGSSGPDNEQFF. In nucleotides, the CDR3 is TGTGCCAGCACTCTTGGGTCGAGCGGACCTGACAATGAGCAGTTCTTC.

The chain recombines TRBV21-1 with TRBJ1-1; the listed D gene, TRBD1, was not tested against the DNA. TRBV21-1 is a pseudogene segment. The CDR3 has 16 amino acids. The CDR3 region has the DNA TGTGCCAGCAGCAAAACTGGGTTGGCGGGGGAGACTGAAGCTTTCTTT. This gives the protein CASSKTGLAGETEAFF.

This clonotype was detected only a few times. J is TRBJ2-3 and V is TRBV5-1; no definite D call. Germline V CDR1 and CDR2: SGHRS, YFSETQ. V lost 0 bases to trimming and J lost 6 bases, with 11 bases between them. CDR3 length: 14 amino acids. The CDR3 nucleotides are TGCGCCAGCAGCTTGGGTCAGCCCAGGGATACGCAGTATTTT. Translating gives CASSLGQPRDTQYF.

This clonotype was observed a few times. This sequence joins TRBV5-4 and TRBJ2-1; 11 nucleotides line up with TRBD1. The germline V gene has CDR1 SGHNT and CDR2 YYREEE (reference sequence). V gave up 1 base and J gave up 8 bases; unmatched junction bases: 5. This CDR3 contains 15 residues. DNA of the CDR3: TGTGCCAGCAGCTTGAGAGGACAGGGGGCCCATGAGCAGTTCTTC. Residues: CASSLRGQGAHEQFF. The full variable domain, with the rest looked up from reference TRBV5-4 and TRBJ2-1, is ETGVTQSPTHLIKTRGQQVTLRCSSQSGHNTVSWYQQALGQGPQFIFQYYREEENGRGNFPPRFSGLQFPNYSSELNVNALELDDSALYLCASSLRGQGAHEQFFGPGTRLTVL.